The rows below give T cell receptor beta chains drawn from one sample of a study of cytomegalovirus exposure and HLA in healthy donors. Assay: immunoSEQ multiplex PCR; the TCRdb copy retains only in-frame clones and omits some. The sample includes approximately 150,000 clones, 75% to 80% of them seen just once. Sample: PBMCs. The receptors here all came from a man in his forties in good health and CMV-seropositive. The CDR3 runs from the conserved cysteine through the conserved F or W. D genes are given only for firm matches. Not all rows give a size; the values are once, few, many and, for expanded clones, a class.

D gene	V gene	clone size	J gene	CDR3 protein	CDR3 DNA
TRBD1	TRBV19	.	TRBJ2-2	CASRQGANTGELFF	TGTGCCAGTAGACAGGGGGCGAACACCGGGGAGCTGTTTTTT
.	TRBV7-3	.	TRBJ1-5	CASSLTGRGDQPQHF	TGTGCCAGCAGCCTTACGGGCAGGGGAGATCAGCCCCAGCATTTT
.	TRBV28	.	TRBJ2-1	CASTDGGAASANEQFF	TGTGCCAGCACCGACGGCGGTGCGGCTAGCGCCAATGAGCAGTTCTTC
.	TRBV5-1	.	TRBJ2-7	CASSLVQGSGEQYF	TGCGCCAGCAGCTTGGTTCAGGGTTCCGGCGAGCAGTACTTC
TRBD2	TRBV18	.	TRBJ2-7	CASSPNPPGLPDEQYF	TGTGCCAGCTCACCCAATCCTCCGGGACTACCAGACGAGCAGTACTTC
.	TRBV6-6	.	TRBJ1-2	CASSYPTGAGVYGYTF	TGTGCCAGCAGTTACCCAACGGGGGCGGGGGTCTATGGCTACACCTTC
.	TRBV5-1	once	TRBJ2-5	CASRTDSGIETQYF	TGCGCCAGCAGAACCGACTCAGGGATTGAGACCCAGTACTTC
.	TRBV6-5	.	TRBJ2-7	CASSYSSSGNSEQYF	TGTGCCAGCAGTTACTCGAGTTCGGGTAACTCCGAGCAGTACTTC
TRBD2	TRBV30	.	TRBJ2-7	CACTPGGGLDEQYF	TGTGCCTGCACCCCCGGCGGGGGTTTAGACGAGCAGTACTTC
TRBD1	TRBV13	.	TRBJ1-2	CASSPGQGFYGYTF	TGTGCCAGCAGCCCGGGACAGGGCTTCTATGGCTACACCTTC
TRBD2	TRBV2	.	TRBJ2-2	CASSENGRIGELFF	TGTGCCAGCAGTGAAAACGGGAGGATCGGGGAGCTGTTTTTT
.	TRBV7-8	.	TRBJ2-4	CASSFPGSKNIQYF	TGTGCCAGCAGCTTTCCGGGATCCAAAAACATTCAGTACTTC
.	TRBV19	.	TRBJ2-6	CASSGTGSGANVLTF	TGTGCCAGTAGTGGCACAGGGTCTGGGGCCAACGTCCTGACTTTC
TRBD2	TRBV29-1	once	TRBJ2-7	CSVGGGREGLYEQYF	TGCAGCGTGGGGGGCGGGCGGGAGGGGTTGTACGAGCAGTACTTC
.	TRBV5-1	.	TRBJ2-3	CASTPSSGPSTDTQYF	TGCGCCAGCACCCCGTCCAGCGGTCCTAGCACAGATACGCAGTATTTT
TRBD1	TRBV11-2	.	TRBJ2-7	CASSTMDRGLEQYF	TGTGCCAGCAGCACAATGGACAGGGGGCTTGAGCAGTACTTC
TRBD1	TRBV18	.	TRBJ1-6	CASSENWTGGSSYNSPLHF	TGTGCCAGCTCAGAGAACTGGACAGGGGGCTCCTCCTATAATTCACCCCTCCACTTT
TRBD1	TRBV5-1	.	TRBJ2-1	CASRPGTGWRIEQFF	TGCGCCAGCAGACCCGGGACAGGATGGAGGATTGAGCAGTTCTTC
TRBD1	TRBV19	once	TRBJ2-1	CASSIAGQGLDEQFF	TGTGCCAGTAGTATCGCGGGACAGGGGCTCGATGAGCAGTTCTTC
TRBD2	TRBV9	.	TRBJ2-5	CASSLAGGLGETQYF	TGTGCCAGCAGTTTAGCGGGAGGGCTTGGGGAGACCCAGTACTTC
.	TRBV2	.	TRBJ1-1	CASSEPQRGALTEAFF	TGTGCCAGCAGTGAACCTCAACGGGGGGCGTTAACTGAAGCTTTCTTT
.	TRBV6-5	.	TRBJ2-7	CASSYGGRIYEQYF	TGTGCCAGCAGTTACGGGGGCAGAATCTACGAGCAGTACTTC
TRBD2	TRBV10-3	.	TRBJ2-1	CAISPGLAGGFNEQFF	TGTGCCATCAGCCCGGGACTAGCGGGAGGATTCAATGAGCAGTTCTTC
.	TRBV28	.	TRBJ1-4	CASSSPRVSDEKLFF	TGTGCCAGCAGTTCCCCCCGCGTCTCGGATGAAAAACTGTTTTTT
TRBD2	TRBV5-1	.	TRBJ2-2	CASSLRSGGNTGELFF	TGCGCCAGCAGCTTGAGGTCGGGAGGAAACACCGGGGAGCTGTTTTTT
.	TRBV7-3	.	TRBJ2-1	CASSLLGGAGYNEQFF	TGTGCCAGCAGCTTATTGGGGGGGGCCGGCTACAATGAGCAGTTCTTC
TRBD2	TRBV2	once	TRBJ2-1	CASSEGGLAGYNEQFF	TGTGCCAGCAGTGAAGGTGGACTAGCGGGATATAATGAGCAGTTCTTC
TRBD2	TRBV29-1	.	TRBJ2-5	CSSRSGKETQYF	TGCAGCTCTAGGAGCGGGAAAGAGACCCAGTACTTC
.	TRBV7-9	.	TRBJ2-1	CASSLVSPYNEQFF	TGTGCCAGCAGCTTAGTTAGCCCCTACAATGAGCAGTTCTTC
.	TRBV28	.	TRBJ2-7	CASSLGYGSPGEQYF	TGTGCCAGCAGTTTAGGCTACGGGAGCCCCGGGGAGCAGTACTTC
TRBD1	TRBV6-6	few	TRBJ1-2	CASSYSGTGGNYGYTF	TGTGCCAGCAGTTACTCGGGGACAGGGGGCAACTATGGCTACACCTTC
.	TRBV7-9	.	TRBJ2-7	CASNPTGTLGYEQYF	TGTGCCAGCAACCCTACCGGGACACTTGGGTACGAGCAGTACTTC
TRBD1	TRBV27	.	TRBJ1-2	CASSLGQGYGYTF	TGTGCCAGCAGTTTAGGACAGGGATATGGCTACACCTTC
TRBD2	TRBV9	.	TRBJ2-7	CASSAGGRAYEQYF	TGTGCCAGCAGTGCCGGTGGGAGGGCCTACGAGCAGTACTTC
TRBD1	TRBV28	.	TRBJ1-5	CASSWGQGRQPQHF	TGTGCCAGCAGTTGGGGACAGGGACGCCAGCCCCAGCATTTT
.	TRBV19	.	TRBJ1-1	CAIPTDMNTEAFF	TGTGCCATCCCTACCGACATGAACACTGAAGCTTTCTTT
.	TRBV28	once	TRBJ2-6	CASSLGGFLSGANVLTF	TGTGCCAGCAGTCTAGGGGGTTTTCTCTCTGGGGCCAACGTCCTGACTTTC
.	TRBV11-3	.	TRBJ1-1	CASSASTGIAEAFF	TGTGCCAGCAGCGCCTCAACAGGGATTGCTGAAGCTTTCTTT
TRBD2	TRBV29-1	.	TRBJ2-1	CSVRGDSYNEQFF	TGCAGCGTTCGGGGGGACTCCTACAATGAGCAGTTCTTC
TRBD2	TRBV7-2	.	TRBJ2-7	CASSSTPNSGRSEQYF	TGTGCCAGCAGCTCCACCCCGAATAGCGGGAGAAGCGAGCAGTACTTC
TRBD2	TRBV7-9	.	TRBJ2-1	CASSVGLAGANEQFF	TGTGCCAGCAGCGTCGGACTAGCGGGAGCAAATGAGCAGTTCTTC
TRBD1	TRBV5-6	.	TRBJ1-1	CASSLAGTAAEAFF	TGTGCCAGCAGCTTGGCCGGGACAGCGGCTGAAGCTTTCTTT
TRBD2	TRBV19	few	TRBJ2-5	CASSTIAGGRETQYF	TGTGCCAGTAGTACGATAGCGGGAGGTAGAGAGACCCAGTACTTC
TRBD1	TRBV2	.	TRBJ1-3	CASSTGGLGNTIYF	TGTGCCAGCAGTACAGGGGGCTTGGGAAACACCATATATTTT
.	TRBV21-1	.	TRBJ2-2	CASTSGRGQTGELFF	TGTGCCAGCACCTCAGGCCGGGGTCAGACCGGGGAGCTGTTTTTT
.	TRBV5-1	.	TRBJ2-7	CASSTGRGASFYEQYF	TGCGCCAGCAGCACCGGCCGCGGGGCATCATTCTACGAGCAGTACTTC
TRBD1	TRBV7-9	.	TRBJ1-6	CASSLGDSYNSPLHF	TGTGCCAGCAGCTTAGGGGACAGCTATAATTCACCCCTCCACTTT
.	TRBV6-1	.	TRBJ1-5	CATRSPVGQPQHF	TGTGCCACCCGAAGCCCCGTCGGGCAGCCCCAGCATTTT
.	TRBV5-1	.	TRBJ2-7	CASSFGSGSVEQYF	TGCGCCAGCAGCTTCGGATCGGGGTCCGTCGAGCAGTACTTC
.	TRBV18	.	TRBJ1-2	CASSVDRLYGYTF	TGTGCCAGCTCAGTCGACAGGCTCTATGGCTACACCTTC
.	TRBV7-2	.	TRBJ1-1	CASSGRGGTEAFF	TGTGCCAGCAGCGGAAGGGGTGGCACTGAAGCTTTCTTT
.	TRBV5-1	.	TRBJ2-5	CASSLGGLALQETQYF	TGCGCCAGCAGCTTGGGAGGACTCGCCCTCCAAGAGACCCAGTACTTC
TRBD2	TRBV7-9	.	TRBJ2-7	CASSTSGTSYEQYF	TGTGCCAGCAGCACTAGCGGGACTAGCTACGAGCAGTACTTC
.	TRBV10-1	.	TRBJ2-1	CASSGPGLAHNEQFF	TGCGCCAGCAGTGGACCGGGACTCGCTCACAATGAGCAGTTCTTC
.	TRBV6-6	.	TRBJ1-1	CASKGQENTEAFF	TGTGCCAGCAAGGGACAAGAGAACACTGAAGCTTTCTTT